This TCR beta chain was captured by sequencing in a study of OX40 agonist ivuxolimab in advanced cancers. Study-wide context: Ivuxolimab is an agonistic anti-OX40 (CD134) antibody, and patients were treated with it. Of the participants, under 50% had some prior anti-PD-1, anti-PD-L1 or anti-CTLA-4 therapy, which was allowed.

As to this clone: The antigen remains undetermined.

Germline CDR1 reads MNHNS; CDR2 reads SASEGT. Between the trimmed V and J ends, which lost 2 bases and 4 bases, there was a span of 14 bases. The CDR3 sequence is 16 residues long. Blood specimens came from baseline, cycle 4 day 1, and cycle 7 day 1. Notes on the study in general: Clones of CD4+ and CD8+ blood T cells grew by week 6 at doses of 0.1 to 3.0 mg/kg.

Sequencing used immunoSEQ multiplex PCR; TCRdb keeps in-frame clones, though not all of them. The sample includes about 83,000 clones, approximately 84% of them seen just once. The sequence derives from an adult with an advanced solid tumor such as melanoma, head and neck, liver or kidney cancer. This chain connects TRBV6-1 to TRBJ2-2; either TRBD1 or TRBD2 may supply D (5 bases each). The source material was CD4+ or CD8+ T cells sorted from blood, sampled in a trial of the OX40 agonist ivuxolimab. The CDR3 loop is CASSEKGRTGTGELFF. DNA of the CDR3: TGTGCCAGCAGTGAAAAGGGGAGAACGGGCACCGGGGAGCTGTTTTTT.